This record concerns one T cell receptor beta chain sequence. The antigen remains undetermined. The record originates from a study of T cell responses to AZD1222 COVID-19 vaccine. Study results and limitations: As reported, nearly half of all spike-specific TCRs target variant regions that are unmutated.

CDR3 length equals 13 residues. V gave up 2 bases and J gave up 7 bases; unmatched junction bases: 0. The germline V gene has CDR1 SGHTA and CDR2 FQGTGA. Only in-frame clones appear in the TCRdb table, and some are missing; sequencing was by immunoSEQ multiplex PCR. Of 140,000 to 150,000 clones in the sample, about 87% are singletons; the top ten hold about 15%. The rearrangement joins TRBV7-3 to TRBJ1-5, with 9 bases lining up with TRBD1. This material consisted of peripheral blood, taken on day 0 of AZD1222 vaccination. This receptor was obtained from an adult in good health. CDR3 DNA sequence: TGTGCCAGCAGCTTAGACAGGGGGCAGCCCCAGCATTTT. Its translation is CASSLDRGQPQHF.